The rows below give T cell receptor beta chains drawn from one sample of a study of cytomegalovirus exposure and HLA in healthy donors. Libraries were prepared by immunoSEQ multiplex PCR; TCRdb keeps only in-frame clonotypes and omits some of them. The sample contains 250,000 to 350,000 clones, 80% of which appear only once. Sequenced sample: PBMCs. The receptors derive from a girl aged 2 to 10 in good health and CMV-seronegative. Both conserved end residues are part of each CDR3. Fields, in order: J gene, D gene, V gene, CDR3 protein. A D gene is named only where the DNA matches it firmly.

TRBJ2-7 | TRBD1 | TRBV5-4 | CASSFRTGKDEQYF
TRBJ2-7 | . | TRBV6-5 | CASSYSTGLYEQYF
TRBJ2-3 | . | TRBV2 | CASSAYANTDTQYF
TRBJ2-3 | TRBD2 | TRBV15 | CATSKGTSGADTQYF
TRBJ2-7 | . | TRBV18 | CASSGYKRAEQYF
TRBJ2-7 | . | TRBV10-3 | CAISELSYEQYF
TRBJ2-7 | . | TRBV5-5 | CASSFRDIVSYEQYF
TRBJ2-2 | TRBD2 | TRBV19 | CASSVSSGKSRELFF
TRBJ2-7 | TRBD2 | TRBV27 | CASSPRGGRREQYF
TRBJ2-1 | TRBD2 | TRBV19 | CASSIGSGGGSYNEQFF
TRBJ1-5 | . | TRBV4-1 | CASSQGIEDQPQHF
TRBJ2-7 | TRBD1 | TRBV10-3 | CAIAPGQGSEQYF
TRBJ1-5 | . | TRBV4-1 | CASSENQQGDQPQHF
TRBJ1-1 | . | TRBV5-1 | CASSLKGGRSVMNTEAFF
TRBJ1-4 | . | TRBV9 | CASSVGAFSEKLFF
TRBJ1-1 | . | TRBV7-9 | CASRKTENTEAFF
TRBJ2-1 | . | TRBV25-1 | CASSAFSSSLYNEQFF
TRBJ1-1 | . | TRBV6-5 | CASSLGGEVTEAFF
TRBJ1-3 | . | TRBV21-1 | CASSKGGYTIYF
TRBJ2-1 | TRBD2 | TRBV7-9 | CASSPLSGRADYNEQFF
TRBJ2-1 | TRBD1 | TRBV25-1 | CASRRTGDYNEQFF
TRBJ1-1 | . | TRBV27 | CASSRREDTEAFF
TRBJ1-6 | TRBD1 | TRBV5-4 | CASSVTGSGDSPLHF
TRBJ2-7 | . | TRBV6-1 | CASREPGEGVYEQYF
TRBJ1-1 | TRBD1 | TRBV19 | CASSISRGPTEAFF
TRBJ2-2 | . | TRBV27 | CASSLGVSNTGELFF
TRBJ2-1 | TRBD2 | TRBV4-2 | CASSPRLAGGSNEQFF
TRBJ2-2 | TRBD1 | TRBV18 | CASSPPATGWAGELFF
. | TRBD2 | TRBV6-6 | CASSTHSGREYEQYF
TRBJ2-1 | TRBD2 | TRBV4-1 | CASSQVAGGDHEQFF
TRBJ2-1 | TRBD1 | TRBV13 | CASSADRVRYNEQFF
TRBJ2-7 | . | TRBV2 | CASSGAEQYF
TRBJ2-1 | TRBD2 | TRBV11-2 | CASSLVGTSGRKEQFF
TRBJ2-5 | TRBD2 | TRBV5-1 | CASSRGREWQETQYF
TRBJ1-2 | TRBD1 | TRBV5-4 | CASSFQGARGYTF
TRBJ2-7 | . | TRBV14 | CASSQEPGVEQYF
TRBJ1-1 | . | TRBV29-1 | CSGEEYMNTEAFF
TRBJ2-5 | . | TRBV30 | CAWSTLGGRRETQYF
TRBJ2-5 | . | TRBV7-9 | CASQGPVGTQYF
TRBJ2-1 | TRBD2 | TRBV7-6 | CASSLEAGGWNEQFF
TRBJ1-6 | TRBD1 | TRBV11-2 | CASSPKGTGSQTLHF